This is a list of T cell receptor beta chains from one sample in a study of neurological immune-mediated disorders. TCRdb passed the 5' RACE reads through MiXCR, listing each CDR3 protein once. Among approximately 59,000 distinct CDR3 sequences listed, more than 4.5% were seen once. The sequenced sample consisted of PBMCs. The receptors come from a human donor with multiple sclerosis. The donor label of this sample is uncertain. Each CDR3 is given with its conserved first and last residue. A D gene is named only where the DNA matches it firmly. Rows may omit the clone size; those that give it use once, few, many or a size class.

TRBV7-6	TRBJ2-3	many	.	TGTGCCAGCAGCTTAGCCCTAGCAGTAACAGATACGCAGTATTTT	CASSLALAVTDTQYF
TRBV27	TRBJ1-4	.	TRBD1	TGTGCCAGCAGGTCGACAGGGCAGGTGGGGGTTGAAAAACTGTTTTTT	CASRSTGQVGVEKLFF
TRBV6-6	TRBJ1-4	many	.	TGTGCCAGCAGACCCGGGACAAAAAGGGGTGAAAAACTGTTTTTT	CASRPGTKRGEKLFF
TRBV20-1	TRBJ1-2	many	.	TGCAGTGCTAGAGATCCGTCCGGGGGCTACACCTTC	CSARDPSGGYTF
TRBV7-2	TRBJ2-7	many	TRBD2	TGTGCCAGCAGCTTAGTAGCGGGGGGCGTCTACGAGCAGTACTTC	CASSLVAGGVYEQYF
TRBV18	TRBJ1-5	many	.	TGTGCCAGCTCATCGCCCAATCAGCCCCAGCATTTT	CASSSPNQPQHF
TRBV5-1	TRBJ2-1	many	.	TGCGCCAGCAGTTCAACTCTACGCGGGGTTTGGAACAATGAGCAGTTCTTC	CASSSTLRGVWNNEQFF
TRBV7-2	TRBJ1-1	many	.	TGTGCCAGCAGCTTCTTGCGCACTGAAGCTTTCTTT	CASSFLRTEAFF
TRBV5-1	TRBJ2-3	many	TRBD2	TGCGCCAGCAGCGTGGGACTAGCGGGGCCCGGGGATACGCAGTATTTT	CASSVGLAGPGDTQYF
TRBV11-2	TRBJ1-4	many	.	TGTGCCAGCAGCTTATTGGCGGGGGCGCGGGGGGAAAAACTGTTTTTT	CASSLLAGARGEKLFF